One sample yielded the 11 T cell receptor beta chains listed below, sequenced in a study of cytomegalovirus exposure and HLA in healthy donors. The PCR used 60 Vbeta and 13 Jbeta primers. Produced via immunoSEQ multiplex PCR; TCRdb's table is partial and in-frame only. In the table there are 110,000 or so clones, less than 85% of which are singletons. The sequenced material came from PBMCs. The receptors were gathered from a man aged 50 or older in good health and CMV-seropositive.

Comments on this clone: Other DNA sequences in this sample translate to the same CDR3. This chain joins TRBV18 and TRBJ2-7; TRBD1 agrees at 10 bases. V trimming: 0 bases; J trimming: 1 base; junction bases outside the gene matches: 0. The length of the CDR3 is 15 residues. Per germline, CDR1 KGHSH and CDR2 LQKENI. The CDR3 bases are TGTGCCAGCTCACCACCGGGACAGGGGTCCTACGAGCAGTACTTC. It is translated as CASSPPGQGSYEQYF.

The chain is built from TRBV28 and TRBJ1-3; maybe TRBD1 (5 bases). The CDR3 runs 16 residues. In germline, CDR1 is MDHEN, CDR2 SYDVKM. V shed 5 bases and J shed 7 bases, with 21 bases lying between them. The CDR3 region has the DNA TGTGCCAGCAGTACAACGGGACTCCGGGCTTCCAACACCATATATTTT. Translated: CASSTTGLRASNTIYF.

V usage is TRBV13 and J usage is TRBJ2-3; a possible D gene is TRBD2 (6 bases). Germline-derived CDR1 and CDR2 are PRHDT and FYEKMQ (reference sequence). The CDR3 spans 16 residues. Deletions cut 5 bases from V and 0 bases from J, with 15 bases between. CDR3 nucleotides: TGTGCCAGCAGCCGCTACCGCGGGGCTAGCACAGATACGCAGTATTTT. The encoded protein is CASSRYRGASTDTQYF.

This clone occurred a few times. The chain joins TRBV14 to TRBJ2-7, with 7 bases matching TRBD2. V dropped 3 bases and J dropped 3; count of bases not matched to a gene: 5. The CDR3 spans 14 residues. Germline V gives CDR1 SGHDN, CDR2 FVKESK. The CDR3 DNA reads as TGTGCCAGCAGCCACATTGAGCGGGGCTACGAGCAGTACTTC. It is translated as CASSHIERGYEQYF.

V and J are TRBV5-1 and TRBJ1-1; maybe TRBD1 (5 bases). Germline CDR1 and CDR2: SGHRS and YFSETQ. The length of the CDR3 is 13 residues. The V and J ends lost 2 bases and 4 bases respectively, with 9 bases between them. CDR3 residues: CASSFQGVTEAFF. Here the CDR3 DNA reads TGCGCCAGCAGCTTTCAGGGTGTCACTGAAGCTTTCTTT.

The genes are TRBV11-3 and TRBJ2-1; 7 bases fit TRBD2. The CDR3 has 20 residues. V shed 6 bases and J 0 bases; nucleotides not matched to a gene: 20. Germline V gene lookup returns CDR1 SGHNT and CDR2 YENEEA. The CDR3 DNA is TGTGCCAGCAGTGGGGTTCGGGTTTCGGGGGGATTACCCTCCTACAATGAGCAGTTCTTC. Translated, it gives CASSGVRVSGGLPSYNEQFF. Filled out from reference TRBV11-3 and TRBJ2-1, the complete variable domain reads EAGVVQSPRYKIIEKKQPVAFWCNPISGHNTLYWYLQNLGQGPELLIRYENEEAVDDSQLPKDRFSAERLKGVDSTLKIQPAELGDSAVYLCASSGVRVSGGLPSYNEQFFGPGTRLTVL.

The genes are TRBV28 and TRBJ1-5; D is ambiguous. This CDR3 has 11 residues. Germline V gives CDR1 MDHEN, CDR2 SYDVKM. Trimming cost V 6 bases and J 4 bases, with 4 bases left between them. CDR3 residues: CASSRNQPQHF. The CDR3 region has the DNA TGTGCCAGCAGCAGAAATCAGCCCCAGCATTTT.

This chain uses TRBV14 with TRBJ2-5; D unresolved. V was clipped by 0 bases and J by 4 bases, with 6 bases between them. CDR3 size: 13 residues. Germline V gene sequence: CDR1 SGHDN, CDR2 FVKESK. This CDR3 is CASSQDTRETQYF. The CDR3 region has the DNA TGTGCCAGCAGCCAAGATACGCGAGAGACCCAGTACTTC.

To note about this clone: Additional DNA sequences in this sample encode the identical CDR3. The rearrangement uses TRBV5-1 and TRBJ1-1; TRBD1 is a possible D gene (5 bases). The germline V gene has CDR1 SGHRS and CDR2 YFSETQ. The length of the CDR3 is 15 residues. Trimming removed 2 bases at V and 2 bases at J, with 13 bases between. The CDR3 here is CASSFGLGGNTEAFF. DNA of the CDR3: TGCGCCAGCAGCTTTGGCTTGGGGGGTAACACTGAAGCTTTCTTT.

The chain carries TRBV9 and TRBJ2-1; TRBD2 matches at 12 bases. The CDR3 contains 17 residues. J gave up 9 bases and V 3 bases, and 13 bases lay outside the gene matches. CDR1 and CDR2 (germline): SGDLS, YYNGEE. CDR3 loop: CASSAPLRTSGMIEQFF. CDR3 nucleotides: TGTGCCAGCAGCGCCCCGCTCCGGACTAGCGGGATGATTGAGCAGTTCTTC.

The chain combines TRBV5-6 with TRBJ2-7; no reliable D call. Trimming cost V 1 base and J 9 bases, with 17 bases left between them. The germline V gene has CDR1 SGHDT and CDR2 YYEEEE. The CDR3 is 14 residues long. CDR3 residues: CASSLWRLPAWQYF. In nucleotides, the CDR3 is TGTGCCAGCAGCTTGTGGAGACTGCCAGCGTGGCAGTACTTC.